The source of this T cell receptor (beta chain) is a study of CD8 T cells in ankylosing spondylitis. Notes on this clonotype: Its target is not known.

Library preparation for TCR beta used quantitative 5'-RACE with molecular barcodes. TCRdb reprocessed the 5' RACE reads with MiXCR, giving one entry per CDR3 protein. The repertoire consists of roughly 700,000 distinct CDR3 sequences, with under 20% occurring once and the leading ten covering under 20%. The CDR3 is 16 residues long. Germline-derived CDR1 and CDR2 are MGHRA and YSYEKL. V was shortened by 7 bases and J by 1 base, with 18 bases between the two germline ends. Whole-study findings and limits: A TCR beta motif of under 10 highly homologous variants seemed to mark ankylosing spondylitis blood.

Sequencing input: blood, either unsorted or a sorted T cell fraction (not recorded which). The J gene is TRBJ2-3, the V gene TRBV4-1; possible D gene TRBD1, 8 bases. The sequence was obtained from a male donor with ankylosing spondylitis. DNA of the CDR3: TGCGCCAGCAATGGGCAGGGGGCGGGAGGCACAGATACGCAGTATTTT. This sequence encodes CASNGQGAGGTDTQYF.